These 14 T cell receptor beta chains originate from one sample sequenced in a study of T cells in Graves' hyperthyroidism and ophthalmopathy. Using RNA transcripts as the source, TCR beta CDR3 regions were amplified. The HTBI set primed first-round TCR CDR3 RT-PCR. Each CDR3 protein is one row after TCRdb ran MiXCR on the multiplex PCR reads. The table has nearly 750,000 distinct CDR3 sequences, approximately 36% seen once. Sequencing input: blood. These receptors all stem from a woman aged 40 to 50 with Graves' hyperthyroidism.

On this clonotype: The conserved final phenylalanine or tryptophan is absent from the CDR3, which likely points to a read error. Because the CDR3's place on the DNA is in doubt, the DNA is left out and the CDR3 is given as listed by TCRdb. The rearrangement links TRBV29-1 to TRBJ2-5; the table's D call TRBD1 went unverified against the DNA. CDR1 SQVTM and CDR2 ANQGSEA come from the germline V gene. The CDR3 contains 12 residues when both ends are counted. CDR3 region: CSGRGTGKRSKT.

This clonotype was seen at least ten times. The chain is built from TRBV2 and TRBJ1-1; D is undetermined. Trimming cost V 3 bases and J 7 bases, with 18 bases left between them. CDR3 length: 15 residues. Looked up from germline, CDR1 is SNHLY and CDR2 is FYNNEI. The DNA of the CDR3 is TGTGCCAGCAGTGAGGGGTTAAGAGGAAAACTTGAAGCTTTCTTT. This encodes CASSEGLRGKLEAFF.

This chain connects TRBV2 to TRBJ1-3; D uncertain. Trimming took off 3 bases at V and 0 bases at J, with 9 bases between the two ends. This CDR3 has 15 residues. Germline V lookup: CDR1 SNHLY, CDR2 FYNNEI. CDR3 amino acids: CASSDRVHSGNTIYF. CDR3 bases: TGTGCCAGCAGTGATAGGGTTCACTCTGGAAACACCATATATTTT.

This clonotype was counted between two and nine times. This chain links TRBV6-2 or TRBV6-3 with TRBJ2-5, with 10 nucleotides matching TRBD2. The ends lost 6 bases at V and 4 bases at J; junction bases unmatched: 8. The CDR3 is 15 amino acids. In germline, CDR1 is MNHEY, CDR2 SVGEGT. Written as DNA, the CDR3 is TGTGCCAGCAGAGTAGCGGGAGGTGGAATAGAGACCCAGTACTTC. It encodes CASRVAGGGIETQYF.

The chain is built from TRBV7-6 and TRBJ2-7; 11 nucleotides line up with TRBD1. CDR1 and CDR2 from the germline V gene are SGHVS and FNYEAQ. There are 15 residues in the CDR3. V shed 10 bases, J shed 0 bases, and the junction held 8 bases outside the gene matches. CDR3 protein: CATERDRGSSYEQYF. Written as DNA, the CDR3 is TGTGCCACCGAACGGGACAGGGGGAGCTCCTACGAGCAGTACTTC.

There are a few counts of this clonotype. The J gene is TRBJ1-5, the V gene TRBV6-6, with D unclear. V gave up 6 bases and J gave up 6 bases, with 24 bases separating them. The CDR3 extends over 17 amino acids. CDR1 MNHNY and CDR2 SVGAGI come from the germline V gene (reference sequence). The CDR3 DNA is TGTGCCAGCAGGACCCTAAAATGGGGAGCGGCCGGTCAGCCCCAGCATTTT. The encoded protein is CASRTLKWGAAGQPQHF.

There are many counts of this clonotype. CDR3 in DNA: TGTGCCATCAGCGCGGGACAGGGAGCTGGGGAGACCCAGTACTTC. It encodes CAISAGQGAGETQYF. The chain recombines TRBV10-3 with TRBJ2-5; TRBD1 agrees at 9 bases. The CDR3 covers 15 residues. V was clipped by 6 bases and J by 5 bases; unmatched bases: 10. The germline V gene has CDR1 ENHRY and CDR2 SYGVKD.

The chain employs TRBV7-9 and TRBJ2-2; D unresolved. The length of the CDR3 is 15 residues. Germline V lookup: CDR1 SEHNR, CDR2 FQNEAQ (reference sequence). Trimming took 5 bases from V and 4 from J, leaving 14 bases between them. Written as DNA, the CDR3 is TGTGCCAGCAGCCAAGCCGGCCAGTGCACCGGGGAGCTGTTTTTT. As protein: CASSQAGQCTGELFF.

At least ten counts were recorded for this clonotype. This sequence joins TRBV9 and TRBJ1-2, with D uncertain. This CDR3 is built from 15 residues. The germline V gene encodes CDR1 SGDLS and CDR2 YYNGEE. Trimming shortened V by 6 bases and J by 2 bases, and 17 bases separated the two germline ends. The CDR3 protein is CASTSSPTDNYGYTF. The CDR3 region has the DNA TGTGCCAGCACCTCCTCGCCCACAGACAACTATGGCTACACCTTC. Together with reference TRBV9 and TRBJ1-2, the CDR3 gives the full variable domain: DSGVTQTPKHLITATGQRVTLRCSPRSGDLSVYWYQQSLDQGLQFLIQYYNGEERAKGNILERFSAQQFPDLHSELNLSSLELGDSALYFCASTSSPTDNYGYTFGSGTRLTVV.

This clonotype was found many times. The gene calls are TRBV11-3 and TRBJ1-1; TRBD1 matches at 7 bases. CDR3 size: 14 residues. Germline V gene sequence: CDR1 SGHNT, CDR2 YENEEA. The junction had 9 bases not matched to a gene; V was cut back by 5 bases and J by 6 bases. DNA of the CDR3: TGTGCCAGCAGCCGTTCGACAGGGCTGTCTGAAGCTTTCTTT. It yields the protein CASSRSTGLSEAFF. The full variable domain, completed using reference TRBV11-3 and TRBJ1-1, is EAGVVQSPRYKIIEKKQPVAFWCNPISGHNTLYWYLQNLGQGPELLIRYENEEAVDDSQLPKDRFSAERLKGVDSTLKIQPAELGDSAVYLCASSRSTGLSEAFFGQGTRLTVV.

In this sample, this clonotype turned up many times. The CDR3, as DNA: TGCAGTGCGACCCCGGGGGCTAGCGACGACGAGCAGTACTTC. This translates into CSATPGASDDEQYF. This sequence joins TRBV20-1 and TRBJ2-7; D might be TRBD1 or TRBD2, each matching 6 bases. Germline CDR1 reads DFQATT; CDR2 reads SNEGSKA (reference sequence). V was shortened by 6 bases and J by 5 bases, with 20 bases between the two germline ends. The length of the CDR3 is 14 residues.

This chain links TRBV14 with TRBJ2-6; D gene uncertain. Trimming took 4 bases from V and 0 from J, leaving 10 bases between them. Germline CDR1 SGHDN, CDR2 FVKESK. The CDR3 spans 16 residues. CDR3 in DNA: TGTGCCAGCAGCCTTGGGCCGATCTCTGGGGCCAACGTCCTGACTTTC. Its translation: CASSLGPISGANVLTF. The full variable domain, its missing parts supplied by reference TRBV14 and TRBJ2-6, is EAGVTQFPSHSVIEKGQTVTLRCDPISGHDNLYWYRRVMGKEIKFLLHFVKESKQDESGMPNNRFLAERTGGTYSTLKVQPAELEDSGVYFCASSLGPISGANVLTFGAGSRLTVL.

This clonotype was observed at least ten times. Here the CDR3 reads CASIQGVNQPQHF. CDR3 nucleotide sequence: TGTGCCAGTATTCAAGGGGTAAATCAGCCCCAGCATTTT. The rearrangement uses TRBV19 and TRBJ1-5, with D possibly being TRBD1 (5 bases). V lost 7 bases, J lost 4 bases, and 11 bases lay in between. Germline loops: CDR1 LNHDA, CDR2 SQIVND (reference sequence). The CDR3 runs 13 residues.

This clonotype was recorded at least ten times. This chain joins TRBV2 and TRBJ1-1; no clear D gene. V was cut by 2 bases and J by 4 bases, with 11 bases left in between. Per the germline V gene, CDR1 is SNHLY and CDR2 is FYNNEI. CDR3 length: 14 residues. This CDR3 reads CASSELSRLTEAFF. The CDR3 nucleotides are TGTGCCAGCAGTGAACTTAGCCGGCTCACTGAAGCTTTCTTT.